The 17 T cell receptor beta chains presented below share a single source sample, sequenced in a study of shared clonotypes between healthy human individuals. Some clones are missing from TCRdb's copy, which holds only in-frame ones; the method was immunoSEQ multiplex PCR. The repertoire holds fewer than 500,000 clones, with about 80% as singletons. Sequencing used PBMCs. These receptors originate from a woman aged 40-49 years in good health. Some clones in this sample may be carry-over from other donors' samples.

CDR3 DNA sequence: TGTGCCAGCAGCCTTCGACAGACAACTAATGAAAAACTGTTTTTT. Translation gives CASSLRQTTNEKLFF. The V call is TRBV7-9, the J call TRBJ1-4; D possibly corresponds to TRBD1 (5 bases). The length of the CDR3 is 15 residues. V was pared by 5 bases and J by 0 bases, with 10 bases between. Germline assignment: CDR1 SEHNR and CDR2 FQNEAQ (reference sequence).

This rearrangement joins TRBV20-1 to TRBJ2-1; no firm D call. Germline V gives CDR1 DFQATT, CDR2 SNEGSKA (reference sequence). This CDR3 has 11 residues. The V and J ends lost 3 bases and 5 bases respectively, with 5 bases between them. The CDR3 region has the DNA TGCAGTGCTAGCGAGGACAATGAGCAGTTCTTC. This encodes CSASEDNEQFF.

Points on this clone: Other DNA sequences in the sample encode the same CDR3. The gene calls are TRBV29-1 and TRBJ1-2; D unresolved. The V gene's germline CDR1 is SQVTM and CDR2 ANQGSEA. The CDR3 runs to 14 residues. V dropped 1 base and J dropped 0 bases, with 9 bases sitting between them. The CDR3 is CSVEGGRANYGYTF. The CDR3 region has the DNA TGCAGCGTTGAAGGAGGGCGGGCTAACTATGGCTACACCTTC.

This rearrangement joins TRBV27 to TRBJ1-1; a weak D match, TRBD1 (5 bases). CDR1 is MNHEY and CDR2 is SMNVEV in the germline V gene (reference sequence). The V end was cut by 4 bases, the J end by 4 bases, with 16 bases between. CDR3 length equals 15 residues. CDR3 DNA: TGTGCCAGCAGTTGGGGGGGAGAAAAGGTCACTGAAGCTTTCTTT. As protein: CASSWGGEKVTEAFF.

The table lists this clone with a count of one. The chain combines TRBV10-3 with TRBJ1-2; D gene ambiguous. Trimming removed 4 bases at V and 3 bases at J, with 6 bases between. The CDR3 spans 12 residues. The germline CDR1 and CDR2 sequences are ENHRY and SYGVKD. CDR3 DNA sequence: TGTGCCATCAGTGCAGAAGACTATGGCTACACCTTC. It codes for CAISAEDYGYTF.

The genes are TRBV11-2 and TRBJ2-3; 7 nucleotides align to TRBD2. CDR1 is SGHAT and CDR2 is FQNNGV in the germline V gene. The CDR3 contains 13 residues. V dropped 5 bases and J dropped 2; count of bases not matched to a gene: 1. The CDR3, as DNA: TGTGCCAGCAGCGGGGACTACACAGATACGCAGTATTTT. Translating gives CASSGDYTDTQYF.

This rearrangement joins TRBV20-1 to TRBJ2-7; 8 bases are shared with TRBD2. Per germline, CDR1 DFQATT and CDR2 SNEGSKA (reference sequence). The length of the CDR3 is 11 residues. Here the CDR3 DNA reads TGCCTCTTAAGCGGGGGCTACGAGCAGTACTTC. Its protein is CLLSGGYEQYF.

The V call is TRBV6-4, the J call TRBJ1-1; D is uncertain. V shed 6 bases and J shed 6 bases, with 14 bases lying between them. Germline V gene sequence: CDR1 MRHNA, CDR2 SNTAGT. This CDR3 is 13 amino acids long. CDR3 DNA: TGTGCCAGCAGCCGTGATGTCTCCTCTGAAGCTTTCTTT. Translation gives CASSRDVSSEAFF.

The chain uses TRBV30 and TRBJ1-1; no clear D. The CDR3 loop spans 14 amino acids. Germline CDR1 is GTSNPN and CDR2 is SVGIG (reference sequence). Trimming pared 3 bases from V and 1 base from J, leaving 12 bases between. The DNA for the CDR3 is TGTGCCTGGAGCTGGGGTCGGACGAACACTGAAGCTTTCTTT. Translating gives CAWSWGRTNTEAFF.

J is TRBJ2-6 and V is TRBV7-9; a possible D gene is TRBD2 (6 bases). Germline loops: CDR1 SEHNR, CDR2 FQNEAQ (reference sequence). CDR3 length equals 15 residues. The ends were cut back, 3 bases at V and 1 base at J, with 7 bases in the middle. DNA of the CDR3: TGTGCCAGCAGCTTGGGGGGATCTGGGGCCAACGTCCTGACTTTC. Protein: CASSLGGSGANVLTF.

V is TRBV5-4 and J is TRBJ2-1; D remains ambiguous. CDR1 and CDR2 (germline): SGHNT, YYREEE (reference sequence). Between the trimmed V and J ends, which lost 7 bases and 0 bases, there was a span of 11 bases. The length of the CDR3 is 14 residues. The CDR3 sequence: CASQQLSSYNEQFF. The CDR3 coding sequence is TGTGCCAGCCAACAGCTGAGCTCCTACAATGAGCAGTTCTTC.

A remark on this clone: At the DNA level, this CDR3 is encoded by other sequences in the same sample as well. The chain carries TRBV28 and TRBJ2-7; tentatively, D is TRBD1 (6 bases). The CDR3 is 15 residues long. CDR1 and CDR2 (germline): MDHEN, SYDVKM. V dropped 5 bases and J dropped 3 bases, with 17 bases sitting between them. Written as DNA, the CDR3 is TGTGCCAGCAGTAGCCCCGGTCAGGGGAGCTACGAGCAGTACTTC. Translated, it gives CASSSPGQGSYEQYF.

This clone has a handful of counts. The chain joins TRBV28 to TRBJ1-5; possible D gene TRBD1, 5 bases. The V and J ends lost 10 bases and 12 bases respectively, with 19 bases between them. The CDR3 is 12 amino acids. Germline assignment: CDR1 MDHEN and CDR2 SYDVKM. The CDR3 DNA is TGTGCCACCCAAATCCTTTCGGGACTCCAGCATTTT. This translates into CATQILSGLQHF.

The J gene is TRBJ2-6, the V gene TRBV5-5; D ambiguous. CDR3 length equals 19 residues. Trimming cost V 1 base and J 0 bases, with 17 bases left between them. Germline values: CDR1 SGHKS, CDR2 YYEKEE (reference sequence). The CDR3 DNA is TGTGCCAGCAGCTTGTCGTTCGTGACGGAGAGCTCTGGGGCCAACGTCCTGACTTTC. Its translation: CASSLSFVTESSGANVLTF. The complete variable domain, with remaining parts taken from reference TRBV5-5 and TRBJ2-6, reads DAGVTQSPTHLIKTRGQQVTLRCSPISGHKSVSWYQQVLGQGPQFIFQYYEKEERGRGNFPDRFSARQFPNYSSELNVNALLLGDSALYLCASSLSFVTESSGANVLTFGAGSRLTVL.

The chain links TRBV11-1 to TRBJ1-2; D remains unclear. Trimming took off 4 bases at V and 4 bases at J, with 19 bases between the two ends. Per the germline V gene, CDR1 is SGHAT and CDR2 is FQDESV (reference sequence). This CDR3 has 16 amino acids. In DNA, the CDR3 is TGTGCCAGCAGCTATCACCAGGCTGGAAAGACCTATGGCTACACCTTC. This encodes CASSYHQAGKTYGYTF.

In its sample, this clone was seen once. The rearrangement joins TRBV5-1 to TRBJ2-7; perhaps TRBD1 as D (5 bases). Germline assignment: CDR1 SGHRS and CDR2 YFSETQ. The CDR3 runs to 12 residues. Trimming removed 1 base from V and 5 bases from J, with 7 bases in between. The CDR3 here is CASSLQGHEQYF. The CDR3, as DNA: TGCGCCAGCAGCTTGCAGGGCCACGAGCAGTACTTC.

This clone was found once. The chain joins TRBV10-3 to TRBJ2-2; the D is unclear. Germline V gene data show CDR1 as ENHRY and CDR2 as SYGVKD. This CDR3 comprises 16 residues. The germline V and J ends were trimmed by 0 bases and 1 base, with 9 bases remaining between them. The DNA of the CDR3 is TGTGCCATCAGTGAGTCGAAGACTCTGAACACCGGGGAGCTGTTTTTT. Translating it yields CAISESKTLNTGELFF.